This T cell receptor (beta chain) was sequenced for a study of cytomegalovirus exposure and HLA in healthy donors. The study, taken as a whole, reports: Most CMV-associated TCR beta chains appeared HLA-restricted in a later analysis. Sequences of the TCR beta chain were said to predict the HLA-A and HLA-B alleles of most subjects accurately. The study had only CMV serostatus as immune exposure information. In vitro experiments confirmed that three CMV-associated chains were specific for CMV antigens.

In regard to this clone: Its antigen is still unknown.

With 60 Vbeta and 13 Jbeta primers, the PCR was carried out. Sequencing was performed with immunoSEQ multiplex PCR; in TCRdb, only in-frame clones are kept and a portion is missing. Of roughly 200,000 clones in the sample, about four fifths were seen once. This CDR3 region has 15 residues. Germline V lookup: CDR1 LGHNA, CDR2 YNFKEQ. Trimming pared 0 bases from V and 7 bases from J, leaving 10 bases between. Sequenced sample: PBMCs. The receptor was isolated from a girl aged 10 to 17 in good health and CMV-seropositive. The chain uses TRBV4-2 and TRBJ1-6; D is undetermined. CDR3 in amino acids: CASSQESPPNSPLHF. The CDR3 DNA reads as TGTGCCAGCAGCCAAGAATCCCCCCCAAATTCACCCCTCCACTTT.